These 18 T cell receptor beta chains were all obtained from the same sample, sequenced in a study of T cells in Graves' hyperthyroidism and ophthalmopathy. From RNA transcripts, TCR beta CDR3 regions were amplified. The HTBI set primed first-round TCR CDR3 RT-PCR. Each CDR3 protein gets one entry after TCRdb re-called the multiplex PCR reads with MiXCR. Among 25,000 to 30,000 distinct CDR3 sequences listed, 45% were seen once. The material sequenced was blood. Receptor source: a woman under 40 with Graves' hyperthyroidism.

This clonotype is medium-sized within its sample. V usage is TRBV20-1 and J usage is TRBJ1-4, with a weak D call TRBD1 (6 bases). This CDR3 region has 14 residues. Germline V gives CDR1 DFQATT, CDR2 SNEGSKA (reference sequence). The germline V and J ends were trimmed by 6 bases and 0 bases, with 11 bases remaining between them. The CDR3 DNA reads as TGCAGTGCCACCGGACAGACAACTAATGAAAAACTGTTTTTT. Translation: CSATGQTTNEKLFF.

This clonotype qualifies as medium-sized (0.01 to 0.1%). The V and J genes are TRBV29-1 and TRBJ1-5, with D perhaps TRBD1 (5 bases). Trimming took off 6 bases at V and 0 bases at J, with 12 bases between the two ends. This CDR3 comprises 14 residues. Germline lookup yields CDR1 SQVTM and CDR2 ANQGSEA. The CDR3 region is CSVTQGYSNQPQHF. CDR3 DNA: TGCAGCGTGACTCAGGGTTATAGCAATCAGCCCCAGCATTTT.

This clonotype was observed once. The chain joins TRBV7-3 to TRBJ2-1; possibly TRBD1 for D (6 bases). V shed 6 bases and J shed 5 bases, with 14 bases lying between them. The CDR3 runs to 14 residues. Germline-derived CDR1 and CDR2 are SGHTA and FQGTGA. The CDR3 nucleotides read TGTGCCAGCAGTTCTGACAGGACCGACAATGAGCAGTTCTTC. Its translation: CASSSDRTDNEQFF.

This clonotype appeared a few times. CDR3 nucleotides: TGCAGTGCTAGAACGGGAGGGCCGTATGAGCAGTTCTTC. Translation gives CSARTGGPYEQFF. The chain recombines TRBV20-1 with TRBJ2-1; 8 bases map to TRBD2. V lost 2 bases, J lost 8 bases, and 5 bases stayed unmatched. The CDR3 has 13 amino acids. CDR1 and CDR2 from the germline V gene are DFQATT and SNEGSKA (reference sequence).

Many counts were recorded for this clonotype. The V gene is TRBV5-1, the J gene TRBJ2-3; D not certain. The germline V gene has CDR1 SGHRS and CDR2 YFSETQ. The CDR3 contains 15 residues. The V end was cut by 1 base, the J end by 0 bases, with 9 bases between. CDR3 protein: CASSLSHPSTDTQYF. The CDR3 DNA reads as TGCGCCAGCAGCTTGTCTCACCCAAGCACAGATACGCAGTATTTT.

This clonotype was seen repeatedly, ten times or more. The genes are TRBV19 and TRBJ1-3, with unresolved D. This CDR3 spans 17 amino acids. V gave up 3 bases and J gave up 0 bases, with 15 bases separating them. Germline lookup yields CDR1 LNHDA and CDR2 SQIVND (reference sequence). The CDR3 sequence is CASSMATGFLSGNTIYF. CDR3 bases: TGTGCCAGTAGTATGGCCACCGGCTTTCTCTCTGGAAACACCATATATTTT.

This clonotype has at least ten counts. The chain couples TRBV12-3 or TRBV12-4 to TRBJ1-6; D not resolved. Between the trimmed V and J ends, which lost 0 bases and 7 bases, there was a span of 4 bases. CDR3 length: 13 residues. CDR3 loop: CASSLAQNSPLHF. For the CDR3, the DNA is TGTGCCAGCAGTTTAGCTCAAAATTCACCCCTCCACTTT.

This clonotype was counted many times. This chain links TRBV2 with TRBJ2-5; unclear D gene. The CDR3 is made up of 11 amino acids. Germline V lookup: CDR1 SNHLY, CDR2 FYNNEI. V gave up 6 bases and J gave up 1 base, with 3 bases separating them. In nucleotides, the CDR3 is TGTGCCAGCAGCGTCCAAGAGACCCAGTACTTC. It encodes CASSVQETQYF. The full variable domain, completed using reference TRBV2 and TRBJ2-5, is EPEVTQTPSHQVTQMGQEVILRCVPISNHLYFYWYRQILGQKVEFLVSFYNNEISEKSEIFDDQFSVERPDGSNFTLKIRSTKLEDSAMYFCASSVQETQYFGPGTRLLVL.

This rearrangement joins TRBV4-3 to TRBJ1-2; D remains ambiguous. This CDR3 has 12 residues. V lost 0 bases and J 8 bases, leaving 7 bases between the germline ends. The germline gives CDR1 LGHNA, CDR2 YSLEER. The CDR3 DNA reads TGCGCCAGCAGCCAAGAAGGGAGGGGCTACACCTTC. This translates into CASSQEGRGYTF.

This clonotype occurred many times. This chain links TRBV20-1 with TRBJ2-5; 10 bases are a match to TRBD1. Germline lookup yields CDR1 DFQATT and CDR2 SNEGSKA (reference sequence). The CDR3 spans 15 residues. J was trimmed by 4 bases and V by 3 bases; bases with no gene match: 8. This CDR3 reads CSARDPGQGLETQYF. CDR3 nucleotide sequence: TGCAGTGCTAGGGATCCGGGACAGGGGCTAGAGACCCAGTACTTC.

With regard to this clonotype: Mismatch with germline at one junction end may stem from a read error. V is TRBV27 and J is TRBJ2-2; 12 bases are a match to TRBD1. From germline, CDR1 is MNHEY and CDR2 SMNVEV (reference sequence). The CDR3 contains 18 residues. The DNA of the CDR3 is TGTGCCAGCACCTCGGGACAGGGGGCCATCGCGAACGCCGGGGAGCTGTTTTTT. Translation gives CASTSGQGAIANAGELFF.

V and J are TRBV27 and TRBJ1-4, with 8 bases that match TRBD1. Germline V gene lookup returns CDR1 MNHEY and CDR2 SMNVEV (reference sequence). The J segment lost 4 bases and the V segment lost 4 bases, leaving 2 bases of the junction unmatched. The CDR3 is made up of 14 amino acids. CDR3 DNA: TGTGCCAGCAGTTCTGGACAGGGTAATGAAAAACTGTTTTTT. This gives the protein CASSSGQGNEKLFF.

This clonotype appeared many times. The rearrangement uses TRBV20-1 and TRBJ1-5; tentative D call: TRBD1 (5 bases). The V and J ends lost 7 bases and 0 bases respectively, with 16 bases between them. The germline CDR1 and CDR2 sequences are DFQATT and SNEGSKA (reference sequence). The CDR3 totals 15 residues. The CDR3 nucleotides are TGCAGTGTCCGGTCGGGGGGGAATAGCAATCAGCCCCAGCATTTT. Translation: CSVRSGGNSNQPQHF.

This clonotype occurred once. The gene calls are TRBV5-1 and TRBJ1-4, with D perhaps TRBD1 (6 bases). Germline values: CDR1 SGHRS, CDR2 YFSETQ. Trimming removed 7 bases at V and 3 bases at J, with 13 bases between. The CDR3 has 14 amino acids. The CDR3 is CASGTDSANEKLFF. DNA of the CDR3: TGCGCCAGCGGCACGGACAGTGCTAATGAAAAACTGTTTTTT.

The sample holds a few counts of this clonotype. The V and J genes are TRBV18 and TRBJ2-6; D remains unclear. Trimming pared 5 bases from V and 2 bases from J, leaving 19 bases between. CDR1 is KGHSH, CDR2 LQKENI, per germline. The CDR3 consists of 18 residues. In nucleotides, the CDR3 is TGTGCCAGCTCAGATCCGGGCCCCCGAACCCCTGGGGCCAACGTCCTGACTTTC. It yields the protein CASSDPGPRTPGANVLTF.

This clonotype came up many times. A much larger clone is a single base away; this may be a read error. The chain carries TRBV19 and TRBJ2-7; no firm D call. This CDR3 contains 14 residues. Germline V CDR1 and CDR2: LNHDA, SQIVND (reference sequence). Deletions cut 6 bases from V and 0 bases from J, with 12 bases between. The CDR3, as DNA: TGTGCCAGTAGCGCTAGACGGAACTCCTACGAGCAGTACTTC. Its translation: CASSARRNSYEQYF.

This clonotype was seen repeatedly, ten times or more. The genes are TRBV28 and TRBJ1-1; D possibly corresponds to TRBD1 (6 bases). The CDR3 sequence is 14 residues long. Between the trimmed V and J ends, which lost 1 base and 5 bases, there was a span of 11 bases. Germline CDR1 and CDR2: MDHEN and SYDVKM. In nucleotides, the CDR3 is TGTGCCAGCAGTTTATTCTCAGGGGAGACTGAAGCTTTCTTT. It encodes CASSLFSGETEAFF.

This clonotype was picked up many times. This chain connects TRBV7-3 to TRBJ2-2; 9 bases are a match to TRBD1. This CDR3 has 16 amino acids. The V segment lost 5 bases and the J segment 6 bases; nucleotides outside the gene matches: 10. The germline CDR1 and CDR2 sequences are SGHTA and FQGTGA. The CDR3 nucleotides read TGTGCCAGCAGCCCCGACCGGGACAGGGATCCCGGGGAGCTGTTTTTT. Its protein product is CASSPDRDRDPGELFF.